The 5 T cell receptor beta chains below all came from one sample that was sequenced in a study of control samples from healthy donors and cancer patients. Sequenced by immunoSEQ multiplex PCR; TCRdb stores in-frame clones only, minus some. The data hold about 96,000 clones, with approximately 95% observed a single time. The sequencing input was blood. The receptors were sampled from a man aged 18 to 29 in good health.

The genes are TRBV25-1 and TRBJ1-1; 8 nucleotides match TRBD1. From germline, CDR1 is MGHDK and CDR2 SYGVNS. The length of the CDR3 is 15 residues. J gave up 3 bases and V 7 bases, and 10 bases lay outside the gene matches. The CDR3 coding sequence is TGTGCCAGCATTGCAACCCGACAGGGGTACACTGAAGCTTTCTTT. Protein product: CASIATRQGYTEAFF.

The chain employs TRBV4-1 and TRBJ1-2, with 11 bases fitting TRBD1. Germline V gene sequence: CDR1 MGHRA, CDR2 YSYEKL. There are 15 residues in the CDR3. V shed 0 bases, J shed 14 bases, and the junction held 11 bases outside the gene matches. The CDR3 sequence is CASSQDSSGQGARTF. The CDR3 DNA follows: TGCGCCAGCAGCCAAGATTCGTCTGGACAGGGGGCGCGAACCTTC.

The CDR3 sequence: CASSDGTDSGAFF. For the CDR3, the DNA is TGTGCCAGCAGCGACGGGACAGACTCAGGAGCTTTCTTT. The chain links TRBV7-9 to TRBJ1-1; 7 nucleotides match TRBD1. CDR3 length: 13 residues. CDR1 and CDR2 (germline): SEHNR, FQNEAQ (reference sequence). J gave up 10 bases and V 5 bases, and 10 bases lay outside the gene matches.

This sequence joins TRBV6-2 or TRBV6-3 and TRBJ1-1; D may be TRBD1 (5 bases). This CDR3 region has 14 residues. Trimming shortened V by 0 bases and J by 4 bases, and 9 bases separated the two germline ends. Per the germline V gene, CDR1 is MNHEY and CDR2 is SVGEGT. The CDR3 sequence is CASSYSQGTTEAFF. CDR3 in DNA: TGTGCCAGCAGTTACTCGCAGGGAACCACTGAAGCTTTCTTT.

The CDR3 protein is CAWSVGSYEQYF. The CDR3 DNA sequence: TGTGCCTGGAGTGTCGGCAGCTACGAGCAGTACTTC. This chain connects TRBV30 to TRBJ2-7; no clear D. This CDR3 is 12 amino acids long. Germline V gene data show CDR1 as GTSNPN and CDR2 as SVGIG (reference sequence). V dropped 0 bases and J dropped 3 bases, with 6 bases sitting between them. Full variable domain (missing parts from reference TRBV30 and TRBJ2-7): SQTIHQWPATLVQPVGSPLSLECTVEGTSNPNLYWYRQAAGRGLQLLFYSVGIGQISSEVPQNLSASRPQDRQFILSSKKLLLSDSGFYLCAWSVGSYEQYFGPGTRLTVT.